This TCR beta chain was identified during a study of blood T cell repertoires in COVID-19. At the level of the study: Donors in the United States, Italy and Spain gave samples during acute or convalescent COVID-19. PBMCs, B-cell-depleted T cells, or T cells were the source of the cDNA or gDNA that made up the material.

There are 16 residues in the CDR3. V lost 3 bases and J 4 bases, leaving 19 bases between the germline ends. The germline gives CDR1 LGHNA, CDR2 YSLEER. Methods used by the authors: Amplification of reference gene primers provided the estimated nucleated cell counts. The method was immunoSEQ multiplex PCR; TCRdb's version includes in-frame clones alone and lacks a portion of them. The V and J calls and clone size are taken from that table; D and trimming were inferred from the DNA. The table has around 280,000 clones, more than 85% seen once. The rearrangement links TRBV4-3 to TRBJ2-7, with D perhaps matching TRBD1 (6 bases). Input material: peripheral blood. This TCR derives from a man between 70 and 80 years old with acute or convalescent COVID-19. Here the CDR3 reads CASSHNWAGEKYEQYF. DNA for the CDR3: TGCGCCAGCAGCCATAATTGGGCAGGGGAAAAGTACGAGCAGTACTTC.